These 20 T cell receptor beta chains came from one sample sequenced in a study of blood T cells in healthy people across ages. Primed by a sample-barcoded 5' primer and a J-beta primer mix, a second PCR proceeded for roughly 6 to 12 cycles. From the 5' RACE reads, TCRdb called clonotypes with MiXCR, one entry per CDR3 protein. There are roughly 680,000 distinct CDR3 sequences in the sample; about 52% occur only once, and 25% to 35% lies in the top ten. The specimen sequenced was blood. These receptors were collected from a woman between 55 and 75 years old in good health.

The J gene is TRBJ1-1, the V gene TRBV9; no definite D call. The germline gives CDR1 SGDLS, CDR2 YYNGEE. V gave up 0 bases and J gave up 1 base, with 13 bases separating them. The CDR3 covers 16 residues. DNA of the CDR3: TGTGCCAGCAGCGTAGTGCAGTCCTTCCCGAACACTGAAGCTTTCTTT. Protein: CASSVVQSFPNTEAFF.

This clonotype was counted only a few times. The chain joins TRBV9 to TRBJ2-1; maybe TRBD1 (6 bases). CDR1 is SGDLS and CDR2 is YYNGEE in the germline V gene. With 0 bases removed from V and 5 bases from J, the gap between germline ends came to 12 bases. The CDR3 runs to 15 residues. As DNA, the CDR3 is TGTGCCAGCAGCGTAGAGGGGGTCGGCGACAATGAGCAGTTCTTC. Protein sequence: CASSVEGVGDNEQFF. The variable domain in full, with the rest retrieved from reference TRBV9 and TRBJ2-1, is DSGVTQTPKHLITATGQRVTLRCSPRSGDLSVYWYQQSLDQGLQFLIQYYNGEERAKGNILERFSAQQFPDLHSELNLSSLELGDSALYFCASSVEGVGDNEQFFGPGTRLTVL.

The CDR3: CSARGGGGYTF. The CDR3 bases are TGCAGTGCTAGGGGTGGGGGTGGCTACACCTTC. This sequence joins TRBV20-1 and TRBJ1-2, with a possible D match to TRBD1 (5 bases). With 3 bases removed from V and 7 bases from J, the gap between germline ends came to 9 bases. The CDR3 loop spans 11 amino acids. CDR1 and CDR2 from the germline V gene are DFQATT and SNEGSKA (reference sequence).

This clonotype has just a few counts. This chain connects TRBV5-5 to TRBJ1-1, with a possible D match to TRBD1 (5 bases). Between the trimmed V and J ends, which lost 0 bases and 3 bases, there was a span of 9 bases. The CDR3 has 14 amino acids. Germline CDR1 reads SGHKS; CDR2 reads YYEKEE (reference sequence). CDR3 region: CASSLEWGYTEAFF. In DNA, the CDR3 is TGTGCCAGCAGCTTGGAGTGGGGCTACACTGAAGCTTTCTTT.

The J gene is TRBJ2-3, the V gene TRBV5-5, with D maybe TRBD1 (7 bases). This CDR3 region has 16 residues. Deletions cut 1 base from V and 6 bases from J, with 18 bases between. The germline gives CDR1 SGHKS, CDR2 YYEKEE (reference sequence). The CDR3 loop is CASSLTTGRSVDTQYF. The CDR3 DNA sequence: TGTGCCAGCAGCTTGACGACAGGGAGGAGTGTGGATACGCAGTATTTT.

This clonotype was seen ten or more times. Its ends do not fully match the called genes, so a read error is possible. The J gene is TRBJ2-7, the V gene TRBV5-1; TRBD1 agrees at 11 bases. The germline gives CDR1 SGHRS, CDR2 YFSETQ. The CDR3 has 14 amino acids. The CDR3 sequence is CASSPGQGVYEQYF. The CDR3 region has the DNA TGTGCCAGCAGTCCGGGACAGGGGGTCTACGAGCAGTACTTC.

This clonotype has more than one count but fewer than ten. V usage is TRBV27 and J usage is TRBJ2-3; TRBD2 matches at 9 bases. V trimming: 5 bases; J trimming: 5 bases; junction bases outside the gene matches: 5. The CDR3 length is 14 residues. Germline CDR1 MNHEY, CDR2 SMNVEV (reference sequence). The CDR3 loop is CASSNLAGLDTQYF. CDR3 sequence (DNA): TGTGCCAGCAGTAACCTAGCGGGACTAGATACGCAGTATTTT.

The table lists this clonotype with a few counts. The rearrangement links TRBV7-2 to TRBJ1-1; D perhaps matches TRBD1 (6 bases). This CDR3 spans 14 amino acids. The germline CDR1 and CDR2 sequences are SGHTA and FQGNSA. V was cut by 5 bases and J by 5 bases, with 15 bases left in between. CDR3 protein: CASSPLQGRTEAFF. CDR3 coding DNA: TGTGCCAGCAGCCCCCTACAGGGAAGGACTGAAGCTTTCTTT.

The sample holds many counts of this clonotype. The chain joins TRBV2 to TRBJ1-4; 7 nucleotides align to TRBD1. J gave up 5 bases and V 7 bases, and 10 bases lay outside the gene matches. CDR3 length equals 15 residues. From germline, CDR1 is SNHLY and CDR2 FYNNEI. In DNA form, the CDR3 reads TGTGCCAGCAAACAAAGGGACAGTGAGAATGAAAAACTGTTTTTT. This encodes CASKQRDSENEKLFF.

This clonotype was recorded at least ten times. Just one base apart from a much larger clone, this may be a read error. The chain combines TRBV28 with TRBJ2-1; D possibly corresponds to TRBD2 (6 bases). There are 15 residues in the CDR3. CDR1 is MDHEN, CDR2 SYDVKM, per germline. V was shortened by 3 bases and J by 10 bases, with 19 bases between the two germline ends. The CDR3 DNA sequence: TGTGCCAGCAGTTTTGGAGGGACCCAGCGTAAGGAGCAGTTCTTC. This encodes CASSFGGTQRKEQFF.

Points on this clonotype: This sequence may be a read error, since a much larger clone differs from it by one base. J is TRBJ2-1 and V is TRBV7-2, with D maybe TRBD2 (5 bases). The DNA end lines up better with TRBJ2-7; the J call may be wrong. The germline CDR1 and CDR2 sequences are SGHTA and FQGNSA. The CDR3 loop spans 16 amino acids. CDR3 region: CASSLSPSSQNNEQYF. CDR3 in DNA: TGTGCCAGCAGCTTATCCCCTAGCTCCCAGAACAATGAGCAGTACTTC.

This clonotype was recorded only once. The DNA for the CDR3 is TGTGCCAGCAGCTTAGGCGGGCAAAACACCGGGGAGCTGTTTTTT. Protein sequence: CASSLGGQNTGELFF. The rearrangement links TRBV7-3 to TRBJ2-2; TRBD2 is a possible D gene (5 bases). CDR1 is SGHTA, CDR2 FQGTGA, per germline. The germline V and J ends were trimmed by 2 bases and 2 bases, with 9 bases remaining between them. The CDR3 has 15 amino acids.

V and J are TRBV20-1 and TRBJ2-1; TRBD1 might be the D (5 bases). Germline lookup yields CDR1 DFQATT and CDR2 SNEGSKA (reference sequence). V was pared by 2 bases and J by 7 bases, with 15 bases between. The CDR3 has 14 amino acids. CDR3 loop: CSARQGNLVNEQFF. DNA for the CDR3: TGCAGTGCTAGACAGGGTAATCTGGTTAATGAGCAGTTCTTC.

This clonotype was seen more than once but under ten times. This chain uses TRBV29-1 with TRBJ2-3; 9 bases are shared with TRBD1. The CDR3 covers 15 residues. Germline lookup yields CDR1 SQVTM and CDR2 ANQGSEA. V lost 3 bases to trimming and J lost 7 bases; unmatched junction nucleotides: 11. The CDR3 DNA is TGCAGCGTTGATAGGGGACAGGGAGGTTCAAATACGCAGTATTTT. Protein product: CSVDRGQGGSNTQYF.

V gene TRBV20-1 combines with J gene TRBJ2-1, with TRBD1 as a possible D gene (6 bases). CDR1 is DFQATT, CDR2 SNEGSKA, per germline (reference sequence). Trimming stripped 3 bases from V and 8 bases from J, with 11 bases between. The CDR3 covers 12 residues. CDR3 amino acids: CSASVSGDEQFF. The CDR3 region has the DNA TGCAGTGCTAGTGTATCAGGGGATGAGCAGTTCTTC.

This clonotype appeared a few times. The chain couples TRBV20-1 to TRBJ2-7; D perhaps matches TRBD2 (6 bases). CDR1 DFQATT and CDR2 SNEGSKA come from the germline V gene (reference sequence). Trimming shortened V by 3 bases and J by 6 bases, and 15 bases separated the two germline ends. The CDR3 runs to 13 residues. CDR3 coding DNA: TGCAGTGCTAGGGAGACTAGAAAAGGCGAGCAGTACTTC. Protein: CSARETRKGEQYF.

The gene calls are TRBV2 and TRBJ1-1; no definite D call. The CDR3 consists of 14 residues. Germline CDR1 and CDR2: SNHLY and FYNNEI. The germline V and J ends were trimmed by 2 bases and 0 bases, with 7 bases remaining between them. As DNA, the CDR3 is TGTGCCAGCAGTGAAAGCTGGGTGAACACTGAAGCTTTCTTT. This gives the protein CASSESWVNTEAFF.

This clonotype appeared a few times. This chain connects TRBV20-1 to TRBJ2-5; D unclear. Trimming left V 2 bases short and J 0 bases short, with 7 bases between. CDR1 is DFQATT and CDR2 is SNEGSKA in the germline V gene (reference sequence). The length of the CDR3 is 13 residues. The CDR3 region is CSARFGDQETQYF. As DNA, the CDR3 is TGCAGTGCTAGATTCGGAGACCAAGAGACCCAGTACTTC.

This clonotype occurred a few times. The CDR3 DNA sequence: TGCGCCAGCAGCCAAGATATGTCCGGACAGGGTTTGGGTGTGGGAGATACGCAGTATTTT. Its protein product is CASSQDMSGQGLGVGDTQYF. The genes are TRBV4-3 and TRBJ2-3, with 8 bases matching TRBD1. Germline loops: CDR1 LGHNA, CDR2 YSLEER. V shed 0 bases and J 5 bases; nucleotides not matched to a gene: 19. This CDR3 contains 20 residues.

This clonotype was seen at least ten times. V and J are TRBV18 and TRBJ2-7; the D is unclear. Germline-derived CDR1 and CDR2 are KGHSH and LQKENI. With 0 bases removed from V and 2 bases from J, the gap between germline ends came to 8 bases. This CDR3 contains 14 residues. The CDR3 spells CASSPPDGTYEQYF. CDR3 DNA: TGTGCCAGCTCACCACCGGACGGAACCTACGAGCAGTACTTC.